This is a list of T cell receptor beta chains from one sample in a study of blood T cell repertoires in COVID-19. Clones were read by immunoSEQ multiplex PCR, and TCRdb kept only the in-frame ones, dropping some. The sample records under 200,000 clones, roughly 80% being singletons. The sequenced material came from peripheral blood. These receptors were obtained from a man aged 60 to 75 with acute or convalescent COVID-19. The CDR3 runs from the conserved cysteine through the conserved F or W. A D gene is named only where the DNA matches it firmly. Rows give clone size only sometimes, using once, few, many, or a class for an expanded clone.

V	D	J	size	CDR3	DNA
TRBV19	NA	TRBJ1-3	NA	CASRRTSGHSGNTIYF	TGTGCCAGTAGGAGAACCTCGGGACACTCTGGAAACACCATATATTTT
TRBV7-2	NA	TRBJ2-1	once	CASSLAGTSNNEQFF	TGTGCCAGCAGCTTAGCTGGGACTTCTAACAATGAGCAGTTCTTC
TRBV15	NA	TRBJ1-2	NA	CATSPGTEYGYTF	TGTGCCACCAGCCCCGGGACTGAGTATGGCTACACCTTC
TRBV27	TRBD1	TRBJ1-2	NA	CASSLTGGKGYGYTF	TGTGCCAGCAGTTTAACAGGGGGAAAGGGCTATGGCTACACCTTC
TRBV19	NA	TRBJ2-7	NA	CASSIPAGSSYEQYF	TGTGCCAGTAGTATCCCCGCGGGGAGCTCCTACGAGCAGTACTTC
TRBV7-6	NA	TRBJ2-5	NA	CASSRVPQETQYF	TGTGCCAGCAGCCGGGTCCCCCAAGAGACCCAGTACTTC
TRBV19	NA	TRBJ2-7	once	CASSIGADPYSSYEQYF	TGTGCCAGTAGTATTGGGGCAGACCCGTACTCCTCCTACGAGCAGTACTTC
TRBV5-1	TRBD2	TRBJ2-1	few	CASSPTTVAGDEQFF	TGCGCCAGCAGCCCCACCACAGTGGCGGGGGATGAGCAGTTCTTC
TRBV5-1	TRBD1	TRBJ1-5	NA	CASSLTGSDQPQHF	TGCGCCAGCAGCCTGACAGGGTCGGATCAGCCCCAGCATTTT
TRBV7-2	NA	TRBJ1-2	NA	CASSLSHSNYGYTF	TGTGCCAGCAGCTTAAGCCATAGCAACTATGGCTACACCTTC
TRBV29-1	NA	TRBJ1-5	NA	CSVGRAGQPQHF	TGCAGCGTTGGAAGGGCGGGTCAGCCCCAGCATTTT
TRBV24-1	TRBD1	TRBJ2-3	once	CATSDSGTAMADTQYF	TGTGCCACCAGTGATTCTGGGACAGCGATGGCAGATACGCAGTATTTT
TRBV12-3/TRBV12-4	NA	TRBJ1-3	NA	CASGRSSGNTIYF	TGTGCCAGCGGCCGAAGCTCTGGAAACACCATATATTTT
TRBV6-5	NA	TRBJ1-2	NA	CASSGSNYGYTF	TGTGCCAGTTCAGGGTCGAACTATGGCTACACCTTC
TRBV4-1	TRBD2	TRBJ2-3	NA	CASSQLIAQAGGVTHTDTQYF	TGCGCCAGCAGCCAACTAATCGCCCAGGCGGGGGGCGTAACGCACACAGATACGCAGTATTTT
TRBV11-2	NA	TRBJ2-3	NA	CASSLGLRVRTQYF	TGTGCCAGCAGCTTGGGACTGAGGGTCCGTACGCAGTATTTT
TRBV10-3	TRBD2	TRBJ2-1	NA	CAISGLAGTSYNEQFF	TGTGCCATCAGTGGTTTAGCGGGGACCTCCTACAATGAGCAGTTCTTC
TRBV6-2/TRBV6-3	TRBD1	TRBJ1-1	few	CASSYSHTGAFNTEAFF	TGTGCCAGCAGTTACTCCCATACAGGGGCCTTTAACACTGAAGCTTTCTTT
TRBV7-8	NA	TRBJ1-5	few	CASSLAGSIQPQHF	TGTGCCAGCAGCTTAGCCGGGAGTATTCAGCCCCAGCATTTT
TRBV15	TRBD1	TRBJ1-2	NA	CATSRGRRQGANGYTF	TGTGCCACCAGCAGAGGGCGGAGGCAGGGGGCGAATGGCTACACCTTC
TRBV6-5	TRBD1	TRBJ1-5	NA	CASSPTGGSNQPQHF	TGTGCCAGCAGTCCCACAGGGGGCAGCAATCAGCCCCAGCATTTT
TRBV7-9	TRBD1	TRBJ1-2	once	CASSLASGTGGDGYTF	TGTGCCAGCAGCTTGGCCTCCGGGACAGGGGGAGATGGCTACACCTTC
TRBV6-2/TRBV6-3	TRBD1	TRBJ2-7	NA	CASSTGTGQYEQYF	TGTGCCAGCAGTACCGGGACAGGGCAGTACGAGCAGTACTTC
TRBV7-8	NA	TRBJ1-3	NA	CASSPPAGARGNTIYF	TGTGCCAGCAGCCCGCCGGCGGGGGCGCGAGGAAACACCATATATTTT
TRBV7-3	NA	TRBJ2-1	NA	CASSMGLYNEQFF	TGTGCCAGCAGCATGGGACTTTACAATGAGCAGTTCTTC
TRBV19	NA	TRBJ2-3	NA	CASSRAHTDTQYF	TGTGCCAGTAGTAGGGCTCACACAGATACGCAGTATTTT
TRBV6-5	NA	TRBJ2-3	NA	CASSYSAATDTQYF	TGTGCCAGCAGTTACTCGGCTGCCACAGATACGCAGTATTTT
TRBV30	NA	TRBJ1-1	NA	CAWSQGNTEAFF	TGTGCCTGGAGTCAGGGGAACACTGAAGCTTTCTTT
TRBV7-8	TRBD1	TRBJ1-1	NA	CASRHRGGTEAFF	TGTGCCAGCAGACACAGGGGAGGTACTGAAGCTTTCTTT
TRBV12-3/TRBV12-4	NA	TRBJ2-1	NA	CASSFGGETRFF	TGTGCCAGCAGTTTCGGGGGAGAAACCCGGTTCTTC
TRBV6-6	NA	TRBJ2-3	NA	CASSYSIGGLPDTQYF	TGTGCCAGCAGTTACTCGATCGGCGGTTTACCAGATACGCAGTATTTT
TRBV10-3	NA	TRBJ1-2	NA	CAISETDPNYGYTF	TGTGCCATCAGTGAGACAGACCCAAACTATGGCTACACCTTC
TRBV7-9	TRBD2	TRBJ2-3	NA	CASSLVSGGTDTQYF	TGTGCCAGCAGCTTAGTGAGCGGGGGAACAGATACGCAGTATTTT
TRBV5-1	TRBD1	TRBJ2-7	NA	CASWPTGGYEQYF	TGCGCCAGCTGGCCCACAGGGGGCTACGAGCAGTACTTC
TRBV24-1	NA	TRBJ1-6	NA	CATSDGNSPLHF	TGTGCCACCAGTGACGGGAACTCACCCCTCCACTTT
TRBV14	NA	TRBJ1-2	few	CASSQERIYGYTF	TGTGCCAGCAGCCAAGAGCGGATCTATGGCTACACCTTC
TRBV6-5	TRBD1	TRBJ2-1	NA	CASSYKTGGNEQFF	TGTGCCAGCAGTTATAAGACAGGGGGCAATGAGCAGTTCTTC
TRBV4-1	NA	TRBJ2-4	NA	CASSQAIDQRSIQYF	TGCGCCAGCAGCCAAGCCATCGACCAGAGGTCCATTCAGTACTTC
TRBV28	NA	TRBJ1-1	NA	CASSPETGLPEAFF	TGTGCCAGCAGTCCTGAGACAGGTTTGCCTGAAGCTTTCTTT
TRBV7-2	NA	TRBJ1-6	NA	CASSLVGGGSPLHF	TGTGCCAGCAGCTTAGTTGGGGGAGGTTCACCCCTCCACTTT
TRBV5-1	TRBD1	TRBJ2-2	NA	CASSPTGTGNTGELFF	TGCGCCAGCAGCCCTACCGGGACAGGGAACACCGGGGAGCTGTTTTTT
TRBV7-2	NA	TRBJ2-7	few	CASSFGGGEQYF	TGTGCCAGCAGCTTCGGGGGAGGCGAGCAGTACTTC